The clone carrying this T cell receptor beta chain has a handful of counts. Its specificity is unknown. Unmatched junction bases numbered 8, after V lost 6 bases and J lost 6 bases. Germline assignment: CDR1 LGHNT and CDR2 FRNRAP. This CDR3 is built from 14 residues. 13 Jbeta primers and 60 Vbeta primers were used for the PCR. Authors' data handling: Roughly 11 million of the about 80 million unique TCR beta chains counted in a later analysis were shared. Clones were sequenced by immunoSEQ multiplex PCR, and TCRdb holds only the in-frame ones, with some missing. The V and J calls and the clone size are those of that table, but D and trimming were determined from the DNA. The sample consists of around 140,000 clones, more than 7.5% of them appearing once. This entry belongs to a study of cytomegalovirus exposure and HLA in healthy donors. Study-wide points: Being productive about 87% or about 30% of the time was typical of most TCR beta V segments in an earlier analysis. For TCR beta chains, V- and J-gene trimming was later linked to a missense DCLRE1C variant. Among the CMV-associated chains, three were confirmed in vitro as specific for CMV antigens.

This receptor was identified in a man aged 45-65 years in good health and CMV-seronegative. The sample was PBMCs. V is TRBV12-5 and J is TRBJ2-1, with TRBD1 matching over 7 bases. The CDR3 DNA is TGTGCTAGTGGCCTGGGACAGACGGGCAATGAGCAGTTCTTC. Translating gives CASGLGQTGNEQFF.